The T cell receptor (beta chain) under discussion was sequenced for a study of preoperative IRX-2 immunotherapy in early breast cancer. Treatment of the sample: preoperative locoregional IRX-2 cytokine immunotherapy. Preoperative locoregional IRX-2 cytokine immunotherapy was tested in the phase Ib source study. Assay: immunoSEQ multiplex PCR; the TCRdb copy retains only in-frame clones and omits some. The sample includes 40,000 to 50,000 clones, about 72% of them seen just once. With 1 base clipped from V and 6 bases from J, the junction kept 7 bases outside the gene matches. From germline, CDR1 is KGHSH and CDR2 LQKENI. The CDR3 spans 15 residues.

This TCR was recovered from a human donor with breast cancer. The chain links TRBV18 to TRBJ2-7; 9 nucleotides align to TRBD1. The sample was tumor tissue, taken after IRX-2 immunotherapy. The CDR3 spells CASSPRDRVSSEQYF. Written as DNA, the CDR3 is TGTGCCAGCTCACCACGGGACAGGGTTTCATCCGAGCAGTACTTC.